A single sample is the source of the 26 T cell receptor beta chains below, sequenced in a study of T cells after yellow fever vaccination. MiXCR, run by TCRdb on the 5' RACE reads, gives a single entry per CDR3 protein. Here the sample spans some 400,000 distinct CDR3 sequences, 18% being singletons. Sample: PBMCs, taken before the yellow fever booster vaccination. These receptors were taken from a man aged 18-30 years who received the YFV17D yellow fever vaccine.

The chain joins TRBV20-1 to TRBJ1-5; D not resolved. Germline assignment: CDR1 DFQATT and CDR2 SNEGSKA (reference sequence). The length of the CDR3 is 12 residues. Trimming pared 3 bases from V and 6 bases from J, leaving 9 bases between. This CDR3 reads CSASRGSQPQHF. The CDR3 DNA reads as TGCAGTGCTAGTCGGGGTAGTCAGCCCCAGCATTTT.

This CDR3 reads CASSLMGTSGEETQYF. DNA for the CDR3: TGTGCCAGCAGCTTAATGGGGACTAGCGGTGAGGAGACCCAGTACTTC. This chain joins TRBV11-2 and TRBJ2-5; 11 nucleotides align to TRBD2. Germline trimming cut 2 bases from V and 5 bases from J; bases unmatched to any gene: 7. Per germline, CDR1 SGHAT and CDR2 FQNNGV. This CDR3 spans 16 amino acids.

This clonotype was seen only a few times. The chain recombines TRBV6-1 with TRBJ2-7; D gene ambiguous. The CDR3 loop spans 11 amino acids. Germline CDR1 MNHNS, CDR2 SASEGT. V was trimmed by 1 base and J by 4 bases, leaving 2 bases between them. CDR3 protein: CASSEGYEQYV. In DNA, the CDR3 is TGTGCCAGCAGTGAAGGGTACGAGCAGTACGTC.

This clonotype was observed a few times. The genes are TRBV7-8 and TRBJ2-7; 8 bases are a match to TRBD2. Per the germline V gene, CDR1 is SGHVS and CDR2 is FQNEAQ. Trimming cost V 5 bases and J 0 bases; bases outside gene matches: 6. CDR3 length: 15 amino acids. CDR3 amino acids: CASSVTGGGSYEQYV. The CDR3 DNA reads TGTGCCAGCAGCGTTACCGGGGGGGGCTCCTACGAGCAGTACGTC.

The table lists this clonotype with a few counts. The chain recombines TRBV11-2 with TRBJ2-7, with 8 bases that match TRBD1. The trim removed 1 base at V and 3 bases at J, leaving 8 bases unmatched. Germline V gives CDR1 SGHAT, CDR2 FQNNGV. This CDR3 is 16 amino acids long. The CDR3 bases are TGTGCCAGCAGCTTAGTATGGACAGGGATCAACTACGAGCAGTACTTC. It yields the protein CASSLVWTGINYEQYF.

The chain recombines TRBV9 with TRBJ1-5; D remains ambiguous. Germline assignment: CDR1 SGDLS and CDR2 YYNGEE. V was cut by 0 bases and J by 6 bases, with 7 bases left in between. The CDR3 sequence is 13 residues long. This CDR3 is CASSVGGSQPQHF. CDR3 nucleotides: TGTGCCAGCAGCGTAGGGGGAAGTCAGCCCCAGCATTTT. Using reference TRBV9 and TRBJ1-5 for the parts outside the CDR3, the full variable domain is DSGVTQTPKHLITATGQRVTLRCSPRSGDLSVYWYQQSLDQGLQFLIQYYNGEERAKGNILERFSAQQFPDLHSELNLSSLELGDSALYFCASSVGGSQPQHFGDGTRLSIL.

Only a few counts were recorded for this clonotype. The chain combines TRBV7-2 with TRBJ2-5, with D possibly being TRBD1 or TRBD2 (5 bases each). The germline CDR1 and CDR2 sequences are SGHTA and FQGNSA. The CDR3 is 18 amino acids. Deletions cut 5 bases from V and 4 bases from J, with 26 bases between. CDR3 in amino acids: CASSDLRDAPRGAETQYF. For the CDR3, the DNA is TGTGCCAGCAGCGACCTACGGGACGCCCCTAGAGGGGCAGAGACCCAGTACTTC.

This clonotype was counted a few times. V is TRBV6-1 and J is TRBJ2-7; the D is unclear. The germline V gene has CDR1 MNHNS and CDR2 SASEGT. Trimming shortened V by 4 bases and J by 0 bases, and 7 bases separated the two germline ends. The CDR3 consists of 13 residues. Here the CDR3 reads CASSVSSSYEQYF. The CDR3 nucleotides read TGTGCCAGCAGTGTATCAAGCTCCTACGAGCAGTACTTC.

The chain recombines TRBV10-3 with TRBJ2-3; the D is unclear. The CDR3 runs to 11 residues. The ends were cut back, 6 bases at V and 0 bases at J, with 1 base in the middle. Germline V CDR1 and CDR2: ENHRY, SYGVKD. The CDR3 reads CAISSTDTQYF. CDR3 coding DNA: TGTGCCATCAGCAGCACAGATACGCAGTATTTT.

The chain links TRBV4-1 to TRBJ2-7; 7 bases are shared with TRBD1. Germline CDR1 and CDR2: MGHRA and YSYEKL. The length of the CDR3 is 15 residues. Losses at the gene ends were 2 bases for V and 3 bases for J; bases not matched to a gene: 7. The DNA for the CDR3 is TGCGCCAGCAGCCAAACCCGGGACAGCTTCTACGAGCAGTACGTC. Its translation: CASSQTRDSFYEQYV.

The V and J genes are TRBV19 and TRBJ2-1, with D possibly matching TRBD2 (5 bases). Germline CDR1 is LNHDA and CDR2 is SQIVND (reference sequence). V was trimmed by 6 bases and J by 4 bases, leaving 10 bases between them. The CDR3 loop spans 13 amino acids. Here the CDR3 DNA reads TGTGCCAGTAGAGCCCCGGGGTACAATGAGCAGTTCTTC. It specifies CASRAPGYNEQFF. Full variable domain (missing parts from reference TRBV19 and TRBJ2-1): DGGITQSPKYLFRKEGQNVTLSCEQNLNHDAMYWYRQDPGQGLRLIYYSQIVNDFQKGDIAEGYSVSREKKESFPLTVTSAQKNPTAFYLCASRAPGYNEQFFGPGTRLTVL.

The chain couples TRBV2 to TRBJ1-2, with D unclear. Germline V gene lookup returns CDR1 SNHLY and CDR2 FYNNEI. This CDR3 spans 12 amino acids. With 3 bases removed from V and 1 base from J, the gap between germline ends came to 3 bases. Here the CDR3 reads CASSESNYGYTF. The CDR3 region has the DNA TGTGCCAGCAGTGAGAGTAACTATGGCTACACCTTC.

This clonotype came up a few times. The chain uses TRBV6-1 and TRBJ1-4; D call uncertain. Trimming left V 6 bases short and J 11 bases short, with 16 bases between. Germline-derived CDR1 and CDR2 are MNHNS and SASEGT. The CDR3 loop spans 13 amino acids. For the CDR3, the DNA is TGTGCCAGCAGAGCGGGCGGACTCGGGAAACTGTTTTTT. Protein: CASRAGGLGKLFF.

V is TRBV7-2 and J is TRBJ1-6; the D gene is possibly TRBD1 (5 bases). This CDR3 has 15 amino acids. Germline V gives CDR1 SGHTA, CDR2 FQGNSA. V was clipped by 4 bases and J by 10 bases, with 17 bases between them. The CDR3 protein is CASSSRGGVGSPLHF. The CDR3, as DNA: TGTGCCAGCAGCTCCCGGGGGGGTGTAGGATCACCCCTCCACTTT.

V is TRBV29-1 and J is TRBJ1-2, with TRBD1 identical over 7 bases. This CDR3 spans 13 amino acids. Looked up from germline, CDR1 is SQVTM and CDR2 is ANQGSEA. CDR3 residues: CGSQRAGQYGYTF. CDR3 sequence (DNA): TGCGGATCCCAACGGGCGGGACAGTATGGCTACACCTTC.

This clonotype has a handful of counts. The CDR3 DNA sequence: TGTGCCAGCAGCTCCCAGGGGGGCTACGAGCAGTACGTC. This sequence encodes CASSSQGGYEQYV. The V and J genes are TRBV7-2 and TRBJ2-7; the D gene is possibly TRBD1 (7 bases). The CDR3 sequence is 13 residues long. Germline V gene data show CDR1 as SGHTA and CDR2 as FQGNSA. Trimming stripped 4 bases from V and 3 bases from J, with 10 bases between.

In this sample, this clonotype turned up a few times. The chain has TRBV5-5 and TRBJ2-5; TRBD2 matches 9 bases. The CDR3 consists of 15 residues. After removal of 0 bases from V and 5 bases from J, the junction contained 5 bases not matched to a gene. Germline V CDR1 and CDR2: SGHKS, YYEKEE (reference sequence). This chain's CDR3 is CASSLVASGVETQYF. The CDR3, as DNA: TGTGCCAGCAGCTTGGTAGCTAGCGGGGTGGAGACCCAGTACTTC.

In its sample, this clonotype was seen many times. V gene TRBV12-3 or TRBV12-4 combines with J gene TRBJ1-6; TRBD1 matches 10 bases. J gave up 6 bases and V 1 base, and 0 bases lay outside the gene matches. The CDR3 contains 15 residues. The chain's CDR3 is CASSLGQGANSPLHF. CDR3 in DNA: TGTGCCAGCAGTTTAGGACAGGGGGCTAATTCACCCCTCCACTTT.

V and J are TRBV7-9 and TRBJ1-1; TRBD1 aligns across 12 bases. Germline assignment: CDR1 SEHNR and CDR2 FQNEAQ (reference sequence). The CDR3 length is 17 residues. V shed 4 bases and J 0 bases; nucleotides not matched to a gene: 6. CDR3 in amino acids: CASSSRDRGLMNTEAFF. In DNA, the CDR3 is TGTGCCAGCAGCTCCCGGGACAGGGGGCTAATGAACACTGAAGCTTTCTTT.

The rearrangement uses TRBV5-1 and TRBJ2-1; D is perhaps TRBD1 or TRBD2 (5 bases each). The CDR3 is 15 amino acids. Germline loops: CDR1 SGHRS, CDR2 YFSETQ. Trimming stripped 4 bases from V and 5 bases from J, with 16 bases between. CDR3 DNA sequence: TGCGCCAGCAGCAGCGGTCGGACATCTAACAATGAGCAGTTCTTC. The encoded protein is CASSSGRTSNNEQFF.

The chain combines TRBV24-1 with TRBJ1-2; no clear D. Trimming cost V 4 bases and J 9 bases, with 11 bases left between them. CDR1 KGHDR and CDR2 SFDVKD come from the germline V gene. This CDR3 is 12 amino acids long. CDR3 region: CATSDISRSYTF. The CDR3 nucleotides read TGTGCCACCAGTGACATATCCAGAAGCTACACCTTC.

J is TRBJ2-7 and V is TRBV6-6; D gene unclear. In germline, CDR1 is MNHNY, CDR2 SVGAGI (reference sequence). The CDR3 sequence is 12 residues long. Trimming stripped 2 bases from V and 5 bases from J, with 7 bases between. This CDR3 reads CASSYGQNEQYF. CDR3 sequence (DNA): TGTGCCAGCAGTTACGGGCAGAACGAGCAGTACTTC.

The CDR3 sequence: CSARVGRSGPSTDTQYF. The CDR3 nucleotides read TGCAGTGCTAGAGTAGGTCGAAGCGGGCCTAGCACAGATACGCAGTATTTT. The chain carries TRBV20-1 and TRBJ2-3; tentative D call: TRBD2 (6 bases). The CDR3 is 17 amino acids. Trimming pared 1 base from V and 0 bases from J, leaving 17 bases between. From germline, CDR1 is DFQATT and CDR2 SNEGSKA (reference sequence).

The chain uses TRBV19 and TRBJ1-5; D unclear. Trimming removed 9 bases at V and 3 bases at J, with 9 bases between. Germline CDR1 and CDR2: LNHDA and SQIVND (reference sequence). The CDR3 consists of 12 residues. The CDR3 nucleotides read TGTGCCAGCCGACGCCACAATCAGCCCCAGCATTTT. Translation: CASRRHNQPQHF.

The CDR3 region has the DNA TGCGCCAGCAGGCTAGCGACAGATACGCAGTATTTT. It yields the protein CASRLATDTQYF. The chain combines TRBV5-1 with TRBJ2-3, with a tentative D call TRBD2 (6 bases). With 5 bases removed from V and 3 bases from J, the gap between germline ends came to 7 bases. The CDR3 contains 12 residues. Germline V gives CDR1 SGHRS, CDR2 YFSETQ.

This rearrangement joins TRBV6-5 to TRBJ2-7, with a weak D call TRBD2 (6 bases). CDR3 length: 14 residues. V lost 2 bases, J lost 5 bases, and 13 bases lay in between. Per germline, CDR1 MNHEY and CDR2 SVGAGI. CDR3 sequence reads: CASSYNLGGDEQYF. The CDR3 DNA follows: TGTGCCAGCAGTTACAATTTGGGAGGCGACGAGCAGTACTTC.